This T cell receptor (beta chain) was obtained from a study of T cells after yellow fever vaccination. For the study at large: Some fractions had low cell numbers, and these were prepared with SMART-Seq v4 Ultra Low Input.

TCRdb itself ran the 5' RACE reads through MiXCR, one entry per CDR3 protein. The profile shows tens of thousands of distinct CDR3 sequences, around 7% of them singletons. Notes on the study in general: Contaminants from the bulk population, in the form of abundant clonotypes, could be found in FACS-sorted repertoires.

On this clonotype itself: Its antigen is undetermined.

The CDR3 is 13 residues long. The germline gives CDR1 SEHNR, CDR2 FQNEAQ (reference sequence). The germline V and J ends were trimmed by 1 base and 0 bases, with 4 bases remaining between them. The gene calls are TRBV7-9 and TRBJ2-7; D gene ambiguous. Here the sequenced sample was CD8+ T cells sorted from PBMCs, taken 5 days after the first yellow fever vaccination. This TCR came from a man between 18 and 35 years old who received the YFV17D yellow fever vaccine. CDR3 in DNA: TGTGCCAGCAGCTTAGGTGCCTCCTACGAGCAGTACGTC. It specifies CASSLGASYEQYV.